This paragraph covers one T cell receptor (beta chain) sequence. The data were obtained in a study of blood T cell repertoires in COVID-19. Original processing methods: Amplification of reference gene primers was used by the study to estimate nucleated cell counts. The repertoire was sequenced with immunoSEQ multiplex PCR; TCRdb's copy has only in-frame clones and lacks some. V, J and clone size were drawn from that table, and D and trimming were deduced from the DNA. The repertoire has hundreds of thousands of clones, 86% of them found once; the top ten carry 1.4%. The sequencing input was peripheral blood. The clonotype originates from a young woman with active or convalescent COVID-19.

The CDR3 reads CASSLGQGHGYTF. In nucleotides, the CDR3 is TGTGCCAGCAGTTTGGGGCAGGGCCATGGCTACACCTTC. V usage is TRBV12-3 or TRBV12-4 and J usage is TRBJ1-2, with D possibly matching TRBD1 (5 bases). There are 13 residues in the CDR3. V was clipped by 3 bases and J by 6 bases, with 11 bases between them.